These 16 T cell receptor beta chains came from one sample sequenced in a study of preoperative IRX-2 immunotherapy in early breast cancer (dated 2019 in TCRdb). Library creation used the immunoSEQ multiplex PCR assay. TCRdb stores this immuneACCESS table with in-frame sequences only. Part of the clones is absent; in the studies checked, under half of the shortfall reflects unresolved V genes, and no reason is known for the rest. Within this sample are 30,000 to 45,000 clones, with 65% to 90% of them counted one time only. 1.5% of the sample is held by the ten biggest clonotypes. The intended sense of this specimen's treatment or condition label: preoperative locoregional IRX-2 cytokine immunotherapy. Here the sequenced sample was lymph node tissue, taken after IRX-2 immunotherapy. The origin of the receptors is a human donor with breast cancer.

The chain recombines TRBV18 with TRBJ2-5, with 7 bases lining up with TRBD1. Germline assignment: CDR1 KGHSH and CDR2 LQKENI. Trimming cost V 4 bases and J 2 bases; bases outside gene matches: 4. The CDR3 length is 14 residues. CDR3 in DNA: TGTGCCAGCTCACGGGCAGGGGGACAAGAGACCCAGTACTTC. Amino acid sequence: CASSRAGGQETQYF.

V and J are TRBV6-8 and TRBJ1-4, with D hard to call. The V end was cut by 6 bases, the J end by 7 bases, with 12 bases between. The germline gives CDR1 MNHGY, CDR2 SAAAGT. The length of the CDR3 is 13 residues. CDR3 residues: CASRGWVFEKLFF. CDR3 sequence (DNA): TGTGCCAGCAGGGGTTGGGTATTTGAAAAACTGTTTTTT.

The V and J genes are TRBV7-6 and TRBJ1-1; D unclear. The CDR3 extends over 14 amino acids. V lost 1 base and J 7 bases, leaving 13 bases between the germline ends. Germline assignment: CDR1 SGHVS and CDR2 FNYEAQ. The CDR3 here is CASSLDGGQREAFF. The CDR3 nucleotides read TGTGCCAGCAGCTTAGATGGTGGCCAGCGTGAAGCTTTCTTT.

The chain is built from TRBV6-8 and TRBJ1-4, with D perhaps TRBD1 (5 bases). V lost 7 bases to trimming and J lost 8 bases, with 20 bases between them. The CDR3 is 15 amino acids. CDR1 is MNHGY, CDR2 SAAAGT, per germline. This CDR3 is CASNPTARVKEKLFF. The CDR3 region has the DNA TGTGCCAGCAATCCCACGGCCAGGGTAAAAGAAAAACTGTTTTTT.

V is TRBV6-8 and J is TRBJ1-2, with D maybe TRBD1 (6 bases). The CDR3 contains 13 residues. Per germline, CDR1 MNHGY and CDR2 SAAAGT. V was shortened by 4 bases and J by 2 bases, with 8 bases between the two germline ends. The CDR3 DNA reads as TGTGCCAGCAGTTCCCAGGGGAACTATGGCTACACCTTC. Protein: CASSSQGNYGYTF.

The V call is TRBV23-1, the J call TRBJ2-6; 7 bases fit TRBD2. TRBV23-1 falls under the ORF class, with uncertain function. CDR3 length: 16 residues. V lost 6 bases and J lost 3; bases outside the gene matches: 8. The CDR3 sequence is CASSQDRGVGANVLTF. The CDR3 DNA sequence: TGCGCCAGCAGCCAAGACCGGGGGGTTGGGGCCAACGTCCTGACTTTC.

The genes are TRBV28 and TRBJ2-7; D not certain. This CDR3 is 14 amino acids long. Deletions cut 7 bases from V and 1 base from J, with 14 bases between. CDR1 MDHEN and CDR2 SYDVKM come from the germline V gene. The CDR3 nucleotides are TGTGCCAGCATTCCAGACCGAAGGTCCTACGAGCAGTACTTC. This sequence encodes CASIPDRRSYEQYF.

The rearrangement joins TRBV6-8 to TRBJ1-1, with 7 bases lining up with TRBD1. V gave up 10 bases and J gave up 1 base; unmatched junction bases: 9. Looked up from germline, CDR1 is MNHGY and CDR2 is SAAAGT. The CDR3 totals 14 residues. The CDR3 DNA sequence: TGTGCCACCGCGCCGGGACAGCGGAACACTGAAGCTTTCTTT. Translation gives CATAPGQRNTEAFF.

This clone was counted a few times. V usage is TRBV6-8 and J usage is TRBJ2-5; D unresolved. Deletions cut 5 bases from V and 2 bases from J, with 12 bases between. Germline V gene sequence: CDR1 MNHGY, CDR2 SAAAGT. The CDR3 sequence is 14 residues long. The CDR3: CASSGYRIQETQYF. The CDR3 DNA reads as TGTGCCAGCAGTGGATATAGGATACAAGAGACCCAGTACTTC.

For the CDR3, the DNA is TGTGCCAGCAGATGGGGGGCCAGCACTTCTAACTATGGCTACACCTTC. Translated, it gives CASRWGASTSNYGYTF. The genes are TRBV9 and TRBJ1-2, with D possibly matching TRBD1 (6 bases). Trimming shortened V by 5 bases and J by 0 bases, and 17 bases separated the two germline ends. Germline CDR1 and CDR2: SGDLS and YYNGEE. The CDR3 consists of 16 residues.

J is TRBJ1-3 and V is TRBV30, with 7 bases aligning to TRBD1. J was trimmed by 5 bases and V by 3 bases; bases with no gene match: 13. Germline CDR1 reads GTSNPN; CDR2 reads SVGIG (reference sequence). The CDR3 consists of 16 residues. The CDR3 region is CAWRDAGGLGRNTIYF. The CDR3 nucleotides read TGTGCCTGGAGGGATGCAGGGGGTCTGGGCCGAAACACCATATATTTT. Based on the CDR3 plus reference TRBV30 and TRBJ1-3, the full variable domain is SQTIHQWPATLVQPVGSPLSLECTVEGTSNPNLYWYRQAAGRGLQLLFYSVGIGQISSEVPQNLSASRPQDRQFILSSKKLLLSDSGFYLCAWRDAGGLGRNTIYFGEGSWLTVV.

The chain uses TRBV6-8 and TRBJ1-1; 9 bases align to TRBD1. Germline V lookup: CDR1 MNHGY, CDR2 SAAAGT. V shed 5 bases and J 4 bases; nucleotides not matched to a gene: 11. This CDR3 region has 16 residues. CDR3 amino acids: CASSSGYRGLGTEAFF. CDR3 nucleotide sequence: TGTGCCAGCAGTAGTGGATACAGGGGGCTGGGCACTGAAGCTTTCTTT.

The chain combines TRBV5-1 with TRBJ2-1; 7 bases map to TRBD1. Unmatched junction bases numbered 6, after V lost 4 bases and J lost 5 bases. Germline CDR1 and CDR2: SGHRS and YFSETQ. The CDR3 is 14 residues long. The CDR3 spells CASSTTGIHNEQFF. The CDR3 DNA reads as TGCGCCAGCAGCACGACAGGGATCCACAATGAGCAGTTCTTC. Filled out from reference TRBV5-1 and TRBJ2-1, the complete variable domain reads KAGVTQTPRYLIKTRGQQVTLSCSPISGHRSVSWYQQTPGQGLQFLFEYFSETQRNKGNFPGRFSGRQFSNSRSEMNVSTLELGDSALYLCASSTTGIHNEQFFGPGTRLTVL.

The genes are TRBV28 and TRBJ1-2, with D perhaps TRBD1 (6 bases). Trimming pared 6 bases from V and 6 bases from J, leaving 17 bases between. The CDR3 is 14 amino acids. From germline, CDR1 is MDHEN and CDR2 SYDVKM. The CDR3 nucleotides are TGTGCCAGCAGGGCCCCAGGGGCGTACCATGGCTACACCTTC. Its protein is CASRAPGAYHGYTF.

The chain combines TRBV11-3 with TRBJ1-6; no clear D. V dropped 5 bases and J dropped 6 bases, with 11 bases sitting between them. Germline V gene lookup returns CDR1 SGHNT and CDR2 YENEEA. The CDR3 contains 14 residues. The CDR3 DNA reads TGTGCCAGCAGCCAAGCACTGGGTAATTCACCCCTCCACTTT. This gives the protein CASSQALGNSPLHF.

The J gene is TRBJ1-5, the V gene TRBV5-1, with 8 bases matching TRBD1. The CDR3 spans 15 residues. Trimming removed 4 bases from V and 3 bases from J; junction bases left unmatched: 6. The germline V gene has CDR1 SGHRS and CDR2 YFSETQ. Written as DNA, the CDR3 is TGCGCCAGCAGCGCAACAGGGGGAGTCAATCAGCCCCAGCATTTT. Amino acid sequence: CASSATGGVNQPQHF.